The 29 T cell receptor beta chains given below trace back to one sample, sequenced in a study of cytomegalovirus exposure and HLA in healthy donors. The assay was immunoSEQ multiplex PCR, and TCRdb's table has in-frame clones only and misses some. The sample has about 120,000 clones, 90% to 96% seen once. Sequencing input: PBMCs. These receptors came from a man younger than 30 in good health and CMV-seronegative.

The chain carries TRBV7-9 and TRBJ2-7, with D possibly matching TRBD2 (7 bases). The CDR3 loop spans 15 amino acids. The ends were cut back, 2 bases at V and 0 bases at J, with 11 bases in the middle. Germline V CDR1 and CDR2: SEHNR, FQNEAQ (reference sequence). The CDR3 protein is CASSLLGGASYEQYF. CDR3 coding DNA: TGTGCCAGCAGCTTACTTGGGGGGGCCTCCTACGAGCAGTACTTC.

The CDR3 nucleotides read TGTGCCAGCAGGGACCCAGGACAGGGAATGGCAGATACGCAGTATTTT. This gives the protein CASRDPGQGMADTQYF. The chain recombines TRBV28 with TRBJ2-3, with TRBD1 matching 8 bases. The CDR3 consists of 16 residues. V dropped 6 bases and J dropped 4; count of bases not matched to a gene: 12. Germline lookup yields CDR1 MDHEN and CDR2 SYDVKM.

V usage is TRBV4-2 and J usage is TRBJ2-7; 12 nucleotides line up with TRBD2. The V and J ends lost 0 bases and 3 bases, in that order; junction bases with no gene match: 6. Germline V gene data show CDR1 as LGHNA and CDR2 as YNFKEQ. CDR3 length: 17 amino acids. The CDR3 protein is CASSQDGLAGNHYEQYF. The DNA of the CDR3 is TGTGCCAGCAGCCAAGATGGACTAGCGGGAAATCACTACGAGCAGTACTTC.

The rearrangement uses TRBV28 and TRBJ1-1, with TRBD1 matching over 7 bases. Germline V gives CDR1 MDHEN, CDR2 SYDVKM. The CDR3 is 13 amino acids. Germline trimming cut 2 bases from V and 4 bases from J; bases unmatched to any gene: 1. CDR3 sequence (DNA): TGTGCCAGCAGTTTAGACAGGGTCACTGAAGCTTTCTTT. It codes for CASSLDRVTEAFF.

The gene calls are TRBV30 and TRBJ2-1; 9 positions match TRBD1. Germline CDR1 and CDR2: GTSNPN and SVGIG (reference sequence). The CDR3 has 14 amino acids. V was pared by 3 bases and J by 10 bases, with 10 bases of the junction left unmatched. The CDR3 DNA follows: TGTGCCTGGAGCGGGACAGGGCCGCACGGGGAGCAGTTCTTC. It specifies CAWSGTGPHGEQFF.

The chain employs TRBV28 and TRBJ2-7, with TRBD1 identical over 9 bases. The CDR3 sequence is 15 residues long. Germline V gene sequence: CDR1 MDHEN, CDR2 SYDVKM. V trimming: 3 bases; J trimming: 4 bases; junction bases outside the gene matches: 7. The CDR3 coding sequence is TGTGCCAGCAGTTTGTCGACAGGGGGTCTTTACGAGCAGTACTTC. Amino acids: CASSLSTGGLYEQYF.

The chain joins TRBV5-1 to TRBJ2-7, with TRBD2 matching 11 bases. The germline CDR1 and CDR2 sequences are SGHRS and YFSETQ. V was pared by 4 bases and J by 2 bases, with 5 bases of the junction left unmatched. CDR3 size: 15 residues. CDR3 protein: CASSDGTSGPYEQYF. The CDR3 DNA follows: TGCGCCAGCAGCGATGGGACTAGCGGCCCCTACGAGCAGTACTTC.

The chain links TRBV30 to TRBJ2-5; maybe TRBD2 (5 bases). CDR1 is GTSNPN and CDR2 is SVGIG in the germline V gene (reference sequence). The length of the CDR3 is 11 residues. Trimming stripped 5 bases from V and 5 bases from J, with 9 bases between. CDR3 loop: CAWFRGETQYF. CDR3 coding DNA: TGTGCCTGGTTCCGGGGTGAGACCCAGTACTTC. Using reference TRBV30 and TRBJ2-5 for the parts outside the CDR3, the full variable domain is SQTIHQWPATLVQPVGSPLSLECTVEGTSNPNLYWYRQAAGRGLQLLFYSVGIGQISSEVPQNLSASRPQDRQFILSSKKLLLSDSGFYLCAWFRGETQYFGPGTRLLVL.

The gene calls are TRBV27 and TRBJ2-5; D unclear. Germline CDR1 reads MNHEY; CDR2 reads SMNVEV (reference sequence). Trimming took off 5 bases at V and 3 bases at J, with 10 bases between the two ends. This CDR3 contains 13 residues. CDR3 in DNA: TGTGCCAGCAGTCCTCGGCGGAAAGAGACCCAGTACTTC. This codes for CASSPRRKETQYF.

The CDR3 nucleotides are TGTGCCAGCAGTCTGCAGGGGACTACTTTGAACACTGAAGCTTTCTTT. Its protein product is CASSLQGTTLNTEAFF. The V and J genes are TRBV7-2 and TRBJ1-1, with D possibly matching TRBD1 (6 bases). The CDR3 runs 16 residues. Germline V CDR1 and CDR2: SGHTA, FQGNSA. V lost 6 bases, J lost 0 bases, and 17 bases lay in between.

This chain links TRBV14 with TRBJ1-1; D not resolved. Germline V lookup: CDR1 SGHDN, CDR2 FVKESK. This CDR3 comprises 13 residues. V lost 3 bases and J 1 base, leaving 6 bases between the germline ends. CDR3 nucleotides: TGTGCCAGCAGCCAGTTCCAGAACACTGAAGCTTTCTTT. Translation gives CASSQFQNTEAFF.

The CDR3 region has the DNA TGTGCCAGCAGCCAGGGTCAGGGGGCCGGTGGCTACACCTTC. Amino acid sequence: CASSQGQGAGGYTF. The chain is built from TRBV4-2 and TRBJ1-2, with 8 bases identical to TRBD1. The V gene end was trimmed by 3 bases and the J gene end by 7 bases; junction bases not matched to a gene: 7. The CDR3 sequence is 14 residues long. Germline V gives CDR1 LGHNA, CDR2 YNFKEQ.

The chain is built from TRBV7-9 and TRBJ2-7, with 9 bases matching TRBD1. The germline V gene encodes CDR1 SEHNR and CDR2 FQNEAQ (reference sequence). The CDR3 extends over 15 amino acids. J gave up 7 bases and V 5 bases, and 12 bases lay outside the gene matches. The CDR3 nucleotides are TGTGCCAGCAGCGGCCCGGGACAGGGAGGTGGAGAGCAGTACTTC. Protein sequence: CASSGPGQGGGEQYF.

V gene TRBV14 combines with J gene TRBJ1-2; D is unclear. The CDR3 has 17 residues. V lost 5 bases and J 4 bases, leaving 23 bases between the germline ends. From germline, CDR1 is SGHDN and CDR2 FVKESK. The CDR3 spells CASSAIPLGLPLYGYTF. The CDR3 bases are TGTGCCAGCAGCGCAATTCCCTTGGGCCTCCCTCTCTATGGCTACACCTTC.

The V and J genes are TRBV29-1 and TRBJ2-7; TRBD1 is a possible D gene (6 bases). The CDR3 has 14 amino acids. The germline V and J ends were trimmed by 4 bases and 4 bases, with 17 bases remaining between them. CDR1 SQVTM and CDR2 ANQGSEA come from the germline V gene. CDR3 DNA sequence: TGCAGCGTTGGAGGACAGACCAACCGGTACGAGCAGTACTTC. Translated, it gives CSVGGQTNRYEQYF.

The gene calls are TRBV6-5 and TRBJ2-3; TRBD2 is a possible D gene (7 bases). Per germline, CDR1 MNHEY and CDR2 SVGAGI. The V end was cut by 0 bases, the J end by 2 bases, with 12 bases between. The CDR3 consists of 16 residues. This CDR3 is CASSYSTAGATDTQYF. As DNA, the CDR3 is TGTGCCAGCAGTTACTCGACGGCGGGGGCCACAGATACGCAGTATTTT.

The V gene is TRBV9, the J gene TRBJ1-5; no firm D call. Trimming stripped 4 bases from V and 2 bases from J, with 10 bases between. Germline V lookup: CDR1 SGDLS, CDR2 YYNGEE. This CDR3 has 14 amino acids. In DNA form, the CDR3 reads TGTGCCAGCAGCCCCAACACAGGCAATCAGCCCCAGCATTTT. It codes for CASSPNTGNQPQHF.

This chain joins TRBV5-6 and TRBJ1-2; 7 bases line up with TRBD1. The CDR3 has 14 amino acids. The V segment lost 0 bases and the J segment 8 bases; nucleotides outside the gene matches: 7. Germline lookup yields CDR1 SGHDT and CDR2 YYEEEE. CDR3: CASSLATGAPGYTF. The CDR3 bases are TGTGCCAGCAGCTTGGCCACAGGGGCCCCCGGCTACACCTTC.

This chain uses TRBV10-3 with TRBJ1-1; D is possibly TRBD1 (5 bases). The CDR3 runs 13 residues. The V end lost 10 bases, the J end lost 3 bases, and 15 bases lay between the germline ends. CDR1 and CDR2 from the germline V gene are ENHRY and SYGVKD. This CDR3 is CASSLREDTEAFF. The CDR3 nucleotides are TGTGCCAGCTCCCTCAGGGAGGACACTGAAGCTTTCTTT.

The CDR3 region is CASSNQGNQPQHF. The CDR3 coding sequence is TGTGCCAGTAGTAACCAGGGAAATCAGCCCCAGCATTTT. The chain carries TRBV19 and TRBJ1-5; perhaps TRBD1 as D (5 bases). Trimming shortened V by 4 bases and J by 4 bases, and 8 bases separated the two germline ends. CDR3 length equals 13 residues. CDR1 is LNHDA and CDR2 is SQIVND in the germline V gene (reference sequence).

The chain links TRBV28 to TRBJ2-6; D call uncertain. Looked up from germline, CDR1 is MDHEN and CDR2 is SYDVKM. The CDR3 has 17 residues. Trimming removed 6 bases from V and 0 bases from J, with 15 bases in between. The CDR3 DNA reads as TGTGCCAGCAGGATCTACAGCAGCCACTCTGGGGCCAACGTCCTGACTTTC. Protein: CASRIYSSHSGANVLTF.

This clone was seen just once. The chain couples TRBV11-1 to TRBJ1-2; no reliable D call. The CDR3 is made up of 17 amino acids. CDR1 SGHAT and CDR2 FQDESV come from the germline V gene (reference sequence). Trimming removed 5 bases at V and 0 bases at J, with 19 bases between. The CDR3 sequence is CASSPRVGREANYGYTF. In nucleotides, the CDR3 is TGTGCCAGCAGCCCCCGGGTCGGCCGGGAGGCTAACTATGGCTACACCTTC. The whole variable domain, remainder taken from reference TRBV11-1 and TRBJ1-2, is EAEVAQSPRYKITEKSQAVAFWCDPISGHATLYWYRQILGQGPELLVQFQDESVVDDSQLPKDRFSAERLKGVDSTLKIQPAELGDSAMYLCASSPRVGREANYGYTFGSGTRLTVV.

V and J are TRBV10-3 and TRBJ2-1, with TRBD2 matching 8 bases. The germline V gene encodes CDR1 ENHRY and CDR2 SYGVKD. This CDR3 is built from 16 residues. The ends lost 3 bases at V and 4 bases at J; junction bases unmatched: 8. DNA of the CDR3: TGTGCCATCAGTGACCTTTGGCTAGCGGGTTACAATGAGCAGTTCTTC. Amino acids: CAISDLWLAGYNEQFF.

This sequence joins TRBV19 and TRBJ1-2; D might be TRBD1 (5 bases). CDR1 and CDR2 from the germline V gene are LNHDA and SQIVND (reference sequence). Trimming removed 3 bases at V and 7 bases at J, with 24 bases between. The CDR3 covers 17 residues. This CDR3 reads CASSMYGGGRGSVGYTF. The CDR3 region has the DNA TGTGCCAGTAGTATGTACGGGGGAGGTCGCGGTTCCGTTGGCTACACCTTC.

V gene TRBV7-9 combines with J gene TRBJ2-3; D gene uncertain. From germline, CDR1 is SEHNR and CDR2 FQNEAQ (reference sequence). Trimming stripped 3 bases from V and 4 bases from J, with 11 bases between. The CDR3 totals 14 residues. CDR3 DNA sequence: TGTGCCAGCAGCTTTGACCTGAGCGCAGATACGCAGTATTTT. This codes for CASSFDLSADTQYF.

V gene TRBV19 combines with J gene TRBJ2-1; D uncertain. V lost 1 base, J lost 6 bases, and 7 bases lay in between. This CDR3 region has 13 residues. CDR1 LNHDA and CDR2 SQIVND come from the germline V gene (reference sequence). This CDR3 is CASSIGVLNEQFF. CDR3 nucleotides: TGTGCCAGTAGTATAGGAGTCCTCAATGAGCAGTTCTTC.

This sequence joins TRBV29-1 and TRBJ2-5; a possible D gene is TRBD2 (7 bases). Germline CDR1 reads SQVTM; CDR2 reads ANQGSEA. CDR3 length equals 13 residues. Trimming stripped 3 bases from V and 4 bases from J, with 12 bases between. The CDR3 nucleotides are TGCAGCGTTGATCTGGGGGGGCCAGAGACCCAGTACTTC. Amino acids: CSVDLGGPETQYF.

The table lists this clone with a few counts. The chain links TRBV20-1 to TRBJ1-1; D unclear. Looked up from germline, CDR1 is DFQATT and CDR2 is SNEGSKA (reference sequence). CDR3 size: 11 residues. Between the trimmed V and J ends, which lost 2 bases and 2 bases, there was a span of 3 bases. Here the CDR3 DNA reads TGCAGTGCTAGACCTAACACTGAAGCTTTCTTT. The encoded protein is CSARPNTEAFF.

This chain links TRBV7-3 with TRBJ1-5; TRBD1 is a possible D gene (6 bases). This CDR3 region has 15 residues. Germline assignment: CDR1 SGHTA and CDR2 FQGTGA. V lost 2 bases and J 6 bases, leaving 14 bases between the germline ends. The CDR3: CASSLLAGVGQPQHF. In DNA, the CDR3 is TGTGCCAGCAGCTTATTAGCAGGGGTCGGTCAGCCCCAGCATTTT. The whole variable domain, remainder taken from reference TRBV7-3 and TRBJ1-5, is GAGVSQTPSNKVTEKGKYVELRCDPISGHTALYWYRQSLGQGPEFLIYFQGTGAADDSGLPNDRFFAVRPEGSVSTLKIQRTERGDSAVYLCASSLLAGVGQPQHFGDGTRLSIL.